A selection of T cell receptor beta chains follows, all from one sample in a study of blood T cell repertoires in COVID-19. Repertoires were generated with immunoSEQ multiplex PCR, while TCRdb's copy carries only in-frame clones and drops some. The table records around 170,000 clones, approximately 80% of them present only once. The sample was peripheral blood. The source is a human donor in a cohort sampled during active COVID-19. Both conserved end residues are part of each CDR3. The order of the fields is J gene, D gene, clone size, V gene, CDR3 DNA, CDR3 protein. The D gene is left open where the match is weak. Clone size is shown for a subset of rows, as once, few, many or a class of expanded clone.

j_gene: TRBJ1-4; d_gene: NA; abundance: NA; v_gene: TRBV5-1; CDR3nt: TGCGCCAGCAGCTTGGCGGTCGGAGGAACTAATGAAAAACTGTTTTTT; CDR3aa: CASSLAVGGTNEKLFF
j_gene: TRBJ1-5; d_gene: TRBD1; abundance: few; v_gene: TRBV28; CDR3nt: TGTGCCAGCAGTTCACCGCCGGGACAGGGCCCTAGCAATCAGCCCCAGCATTTT; CDR3aa: CASSSPPGQGPSNQPQHF
j_gene: TRBJ2-5; d_gene: NA; abundance: NA; v_gene: TRBV19; CDR3nt: TGTGCCAGTAGTTACGCGGAGACCCAGTACTTC; CDR3aa: CASSYAETQYF
j_gene: TRBJ2-7; d_gene: NA; abundance: NA; v_gene: TRBV7-2; CDR3nt: TGTGCCAGCAGCTTAGGAGGGACATCCTACGAGCAGTACTTC; CDR3aa: CASSLGGTSYEQYF
j_gene: TRBJ2-3; d_gene: TRBD2; abundance: NA; v_gene: TRBV27; CDR3nt: TGTGCCAGCAGTTTAATTCGGACTAGCGGGGCAATAGATACGCAGTATTTT; CDR3aa: CASSLIRTSGAIDTQYF
j_gene: TRBJ2-7; d_gene: TRBD2; abundance: NA; v_gene: TRBV5-4; CDR3nt: TGTGCCAGCAGCTTGAGGACTAGCGGGAGCCGGGAGCAGTACTTC; CDR3aa: CASSLRTSGSREQYF
j_gene: TRBJ2-7; d_gene: TRBD1; abundance: NA; v_gene: TRBV7-2; CDR3nt: TGTGCCAGCAGCTTCGAGAGGGGGCCAAACGAGCAGTACTTC; CDR3aa: CASSFERGPNEQYF
j_gene: TRBJ1-2; d_gene: TRBD1; abundance: NA; v_gene: TRBV6-6; CDR3nt: TGTGCCAGCAACCCCAGGGGGCTTAGTGGCTACACCTTC; CDR3aa: CASNPRGLSGYTF
j_gene: TRBJ1-5; d_gene: NA; abundance: NA; v_gene: TRBV18; CDR3nt: TGTGCCAGCTCACCACCCACAGGCGGTAGCAATCAGCCCCAGCATTTT; CDR3aa: CASSPPTGGSNQPQHF
j_gene: TRBJ2-5; d_gene: NA; abundance: NA; v_gene: TRBV5-1; CDR3nt: TGCGCCAGCAGCTTGACGACGGGGGACCAAGAGACCCAGTACTTC; CDR3aa: CASSLTTGDQETQYF
j_gene: TRBJ1-3; d_gene: NA; abundance: NA; v_gene: TRBV3-1/TRBV3-2; CDR3nt: TGTGCCAGCAGCCAAGATCGGACAGCCTCTGGAAACACCATATATTTT; CDR3aa: CASSQDRTASGNTIYF
j_gene: TRBJ2-7; d_gene: TRBD2; abundance: NA; v_gene: TRBV3-1/TRBV3-2; CDR3nt: TGTGCCAGCAGCCTTTGGGGGAGCGGGGGGGCTCTGAACTACGAGCAGTACTTC; CDR3aa: CASSLWGSGGALNYEQYF
j_gene: TRBJ2-1; d_gene: NA; abundance: NA; v_gene: TRBV10-3; CDR3nt: TGTGCCATCAGTGAGTCGGGCCTCTATGAGCAGTTCTTC; CDR3aa: CAISESGLYEQFF
j_gene: TRBJ2-1; d_gene: TRBD1; abundance: NA; v_gene: TRBV6-2/TRBV6-3; CDR3nt: TGTGCCAGCAGTTACTCGAAGGGGGCTGAGCAGTTCTTC; CDR3aa: CASSYSKGAEQFF
j_gene: TRBJ2-7; d_gene: TRBD2; abundance: NA; v_gene: TRBV7-3; CDR3nt: TGTGCCAGCAGCTTAACTAGCGGGGGAGTCCCCTACGAGCAGTACTTC; CDR3aa: CASSLTSGGVPYEQYF
j_gene: TRBJ1-2; d_gene: NA; abundance: NA; v_gene: TRBV9; CDR3nt: TGTGCCAGCAGCCCCTGGACGGACTCTAACTATGGCTACACCTTC; CDR3aa: CASSPWTDSNYGYTF
j_gene: TRBJ1-4; d_gene: TRBD1; abundance: NA; v_gene: TRBV4-1; CDR3nt: TGCGCCAGCAGCCAAGGACAGGGGGCAACTAATGAAAAACTGTTTTTT; CDR3aa: CASSQGQGATNEKLFF
j_gene: TRBJ1-1; d_gene: TRBD1; abundance: NA; v_gene: TRBV14; CDR3nt: TGTGCCAGCAGCCAATGGGGACAGGGGTCCTCCACTGAAGCTTTCTTT; CDR3aa: CASSQWGQGSSTEAFF
j_gene: TRBJ2-7; d_gene: NA; abundance: NA; v_gene: TRBV15; CDR3nt: TGTGCCACCAGCAGAGACCCCGGGACTTCCTACGAGCAGTACTTC; CDR3aa: CATSRDPGTSYEQYF
j_gene: TRBJ2-7; d_gene: NA; abundance: NA; v_gene: TRBV12-3/TRBV12-4; CDR3nt: TGTGCCAGCAGTTTAGGAGGGCTTGAGCAGTACTTC; CDR3aa: CASSLGGLEQYF
j_gene: TRBJ1-5; d_gene: NA; abundance: NA; v_gene: TRBV28; CDR3nt: TGTGCCAGCAGCAGGGGCGGGTGGCAGCCCCAGCATTTT; CDR3aa: CASSRGGWQPQHF
j_gene: TRBJ1-1; d_gene: NA; abundance: NA; v_gene: TRBV7-9; CDR3nt: TGTGCCAGCAGCCCCGCTCGGGACACATCAATGAACACTGAAGCTTTCTTT; CDR3aa: CASSPARDTSMNTEAFF
j_gene: TRBJ1-2; d_gene: NA; abundance: NA; v_gene: TRBV3-1/TRBV3-2; CDR3nt: TGTGCCAGCAGCCAAGCTACAGGGACGGGATATGGCTACACCTTC; CDR3aa: CASSQATGTGYGYTF
j_gene: TRBJ2-2; d_gene: TRBD2; abundance: NA; v_gene: TRBV2; CDR3nt: TGTGCCAGCAGTGGTAGCGGGAGGGCAACCGGGGAGCTGTTTTTT; CDR3aa: CASSGSGRATGELFF
j_gene: TRBJ2-7; d_gene: TRBD2; abundance: NA; v_gene: TRBV2; CDR3nt: TGTGCCAGCAGCCAGAGCGGGAGTTTCCACGAGCAGTACTTC; CDR3aa: CASSQSGSFHEQYF
j_gene: TRBJ2-6; d_gene: TRBD1; abundance: NA; v_gene: TRBV19; CDR3nt: TGTGCCAGTACCATGACAGGGTCCCGATCTGGGGCCAACGTCCTGACTTTC; CDR3aa: CASTMTGSRSGANVLTF
j_gene: TRBJ2-7; d_gene: TRBD1; abundance: NA; v_gene: TRBV7-2; CDR3nt: TGTGCCAGCAGTCTGGACAGGATCGACGAGCAGTACTTC; CDR3aa: CASSLDRIDEQYF
j_gene: TRBJ2-5; d_gene: TRBD2; abundance: NA; v_gene: TRBV5-4; CDR3nt: TGTGCCAGCCGACTAGCGGGGGGGCGAGAGACCCAGTACTTC; CDR3aa: CASRLAGGRETQYF
j_gene: TRBJ1-1; d_gene: NA; abundance: NA; v_gene: TRBV27; CDR3nt: TGTGCCAGCAGTTTCACAGGGATCGCTGAAGCTTTCTTT; CDR3aa: CASSFTGIAEAFF
j_gene: TRBJ2-6; d_gene: TRBD1; abundance: few; v_gene: TRBV29-1; CDR3nt: TGCAGCGCCACAGGGGGTGGTGGGGCCAACGTCCTGACTTTC; CDR3aa: CSATGGGGANVLTF
j_gene: TRBJ2-7; d_gene: NA; abundance: NA; v_gene: TRBV5-1; CDR3nt: TGCGCCAGCTCCCCGGCAGGGGCGACCTACGAGCAGTACTTC; CDR3aa: CASSPAGATYEQYF
j_gene: TRBJ2-7; d_gene: NA; abundance: many; v_gene: TRBV3-1/TRBV3-2; CDR3nt: TGTGCCAGCAGCCGAGGCTACGAGCAGTACTTC; CDR3aa: CASSRGYEQYF
j_gene: TRBJ1-1; d_gene: NA; abundance: NA; v_gene: TRBV7-8; CDR3nt: TGTGCCAGCAGCAAAAAAGGGTCAGGGGTAAGGACTGAAGCTTTCTTT; CDR3aa: CASSKKGSGVRTEAFF
j_gene: TRBJ1-4; d_gene: NA; abundance: NA; v_gene: TRBV19; CDR3nt: TGTGCCAGTAGTTCTCGGACGGGAGAAAAACTGTTTTTT; CDR3aa: CASSSRTGEKLFF
j_gene: TRBJ1-2; d_gene: NA; abundance: NA; v_gene: TRBV6-5; CDR3nt: TGTGCCAGCAGCAGGGGTCCCTATGGCTACACCTTC; CDR3aa: CASSRGPYGYTF
j_gene: TRBJ2-3; d_gene: TRBD2; abundance: many; v_gene: TRBV7-9; CDR3nt: TGTGCCAGCAGCCCCCGGGGGGGCGCCACAGATACGCAGTATTTT; CDR3aa: CASSPRGGATDTQYF
j_gene: TRBJ1-6; d_gene: NA; abundance: NA; v_gene: TRBV12-3/TRBV12-4; CDR3nt: TGTGCCAGCAGCTCGGACTCTCGGCCCCTCCACTTT; CDR3aa: CASSSDSRPLHF
j_gene: TRBJ2-7; d_gene: TRBD2; abundance: NA; v_gene: TRBV5-6; CDR3nt: TGTGCCAGCAGCCCCGGGGGTAGCGGGGGTCTCTACGAGCAGTACTTC; CDR3aa: CASSPGGSGGLYEQYF
j_gene: TRBJ2-1; d_gene: NA; abundance: NA; v_gene: TRBV10-1; CDR3nt: TGCGCCACCCTCGGGGGGCCGTACAATGAGCAGTTCTTC; CDR3aa: CATLGGPYNEQFF
j_gene: TRBJ2-1; d_gene: TRBD2; abundance: once; v_gene: TRBV5-1; CDR3nt: TGCGCCAGCAGCCTAACGACTAGCGGGGGTGCCAATGAGCAGTTCTTC; CDR3aa: CASSLTTSGGANEQFF
j_gene: TRBJ1-2; d_gene: TRBD1; abundance: NA; v_gene: TRBV5-6; CDR3nt: TGTGCCAGCAGCTTGGCGGATCGGACAGGGGATGGCTACACCTTC; CDR3aa: CASSLADRTGDGYTF
j_gene: TRBJ1-1; d_gene: NA; abundance: NA; v_gene: TRBV5-8; CDR3nt: TGTGCCAGCAGCCCCCGACAGGAGCGGAACACTGAAGCTTTCTTT; CDR3aa: CASSPRQERNTEAFF
j_gene: TRBJ2-5; d_gene: TRBD2; abundance: NA; v_gene: TRBV11-2; CDR3nt: TGTGCCAGCAGCGAAGGGACTAGCGGACAAGAGACCCAGTACTTC; CDR3aa: CASSEGTSGQETQYF
j_gene: TRBJ1-4; d_gene: NA; abundance: once; v_gene: TRBV2; CDR3nt: TGTGCCAGCAGTGAGCAGGGGTCAAGGGAAAAACTGTTTTTT; CDR3aa: CASSEQGSREKLFF
j_gene: TRBJ2-3; d_gene: TRBD2; abundance: NA; v_gene: TRBV10-3; CDR3nt: TGTGCCATCAGTGCGCTTACAGGGACTAGCGGCACAGATACGCAGTATTTT; CDR3aa: CAISALTGTSGTDTQYF
j_gene: TRBJ2-5; d_gene: TRBD2; abundance: NA; v_gene: TRBV4-2; CDR3nt: TGTGCCAGCAGCCAAGTACAGCGGGGGGCTGGGGAGACCCAGTACTTC; CDR3aa: CASSQVQRGAGETQYF
j_gene: TRBJ2-5; d_gene: TRBD2; abundance: NA; v_gene: TRBV24-1; CDR3nt: TGTGCCACCAGTGATACCCAAACTAGCGGGTACCAAGAGACCCAGTACTTC; CDR3aa: CATSDTQTSGYQETQYF
j_gene: TRBJ1-4; d_gene: NA; abundance: NA; v_gene: TRBV18; CDR3nt: TGTGCCAGCCAAGGGGAACCGAGGAATGAAAAACTGTTTTTT; CDR3aa: CASQGEPRNEKLFF
j_gene: TRBJ2-5; d_gene: NA; abundance: NA; v_gene: TRBV5-1; CDR3nt: TGCGCCAGCAGCCCCGTGGCGGGGCAAGAGACCCAGTACTTC; CDR3aa: CASSPVAGQETQYF
j_gene: TRBJ1-2; d_gene: TRBD1; abundance: NA; v_gene: TRBV2; CDR3nt: TGTGCCAGCAGCGGAACCGGGACAGGCGCTGGCTACACCTTC; CDR3aa: CASSGTGTGAGYTF
j_gene: TRBJ1-5; d_gene: TRBD1; abundance: NA; v_gene: TRBV19; CDR3nt: TGTGCCAGTAGTATAAGTGTTGCCGGACAGGGGGGAAATCAGCCCCAGCATTTT; CDR3aa: CASSISVAGQGGNQPQHF
j_gene: TRBJ1-3; d_gene: NA; abundance: NA; v_gene: TRBV18; CDR3nt: TGTGCCAGCTCACCACAGCGGAACTCTGGAAACACCATATATTTT; CDR3aa: CASSPQRNSGNTIYF